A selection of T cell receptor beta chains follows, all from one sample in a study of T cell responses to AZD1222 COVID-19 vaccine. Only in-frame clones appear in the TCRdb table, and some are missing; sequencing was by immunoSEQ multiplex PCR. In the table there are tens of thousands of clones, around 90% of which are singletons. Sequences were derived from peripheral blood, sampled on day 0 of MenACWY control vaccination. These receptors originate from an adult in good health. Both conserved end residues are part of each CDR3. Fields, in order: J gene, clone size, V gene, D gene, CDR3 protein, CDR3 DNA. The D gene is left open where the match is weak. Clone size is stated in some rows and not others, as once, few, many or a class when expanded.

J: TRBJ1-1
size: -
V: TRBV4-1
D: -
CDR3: CASSQVRVRGNTEAFF
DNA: TGCGCCAGCAGCCAAGTTAGGGTCCGGGGGAACACTGAAGCTTTCTTT

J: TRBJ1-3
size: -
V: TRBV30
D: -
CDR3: CAWSLSSGNTIYF
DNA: TGTGCCTGGAGCTTAAGCTCTGGAAACACCATATATTTT

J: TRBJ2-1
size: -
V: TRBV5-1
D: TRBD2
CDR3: CASSLDAPGGANNEQFF
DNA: TGCGCCAGCAGCTTGGATGCCCCGGGAGGGGCCAACAATGAGCAGTTCTTC

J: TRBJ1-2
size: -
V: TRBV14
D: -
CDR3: CASSQDRDNYGYTF
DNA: TGTGCCAGCAGCCAAGACCGAGACAACTATGGCTACACCTTC

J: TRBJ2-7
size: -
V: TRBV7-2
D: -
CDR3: CASSLAGALSPEQYF
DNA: TGTGCCAGCAGCTTGGCGGGGGCCCTTTCCCCCGAGCAGTACTTC

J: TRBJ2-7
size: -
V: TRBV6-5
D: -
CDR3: CASSYSRTVSYEQYF
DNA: TGTGCCAGCAGTTACTCCCGGACTGTTTCCTACGAGCAGTACTTC

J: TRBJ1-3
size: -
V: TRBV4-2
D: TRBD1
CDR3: CASSQLGTGVSSGNTIYF
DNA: TGTGCCAGCAGCCAATTAGGGACAGGGGTTTCTTCAGGAAACACCATATATTTT

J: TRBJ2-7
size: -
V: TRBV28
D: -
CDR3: CASSLGTDLYEQYF
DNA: TGTGCCAGCAGTTTAGGGACGGATTTATACGAGCAGTACTTC

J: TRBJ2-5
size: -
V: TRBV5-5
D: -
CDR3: CASSPTGWETQYF
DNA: TGTGCCAGCAGCCCAACAGGCTGGGAGACCCAGTACTTC

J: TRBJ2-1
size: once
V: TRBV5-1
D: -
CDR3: CASAREGQSYNEQFF
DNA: TGCGCCAGCGCCCGGGAGGGACAGTCCTACAATGAGCAGTTCTTC

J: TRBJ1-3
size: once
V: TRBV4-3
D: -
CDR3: CASSQDLLNTIYF
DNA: TGCGCCAGCAGCCAAGATCTTCTTAACACCATATATTTT

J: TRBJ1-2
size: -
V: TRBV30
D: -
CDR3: CAWGADSNYGYTF
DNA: TGTGCCTGGGGCGCTGATTCTAACTATGGCTACACCTTC

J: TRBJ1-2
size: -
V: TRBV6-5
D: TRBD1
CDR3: CASSYRGQAPHGYTF
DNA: TGTGCCAGCAGTTATCGGGGACAGGCCCCGCATGGCTACACCTTC

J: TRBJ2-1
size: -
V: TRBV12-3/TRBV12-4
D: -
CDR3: CASSYMDEQFF
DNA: TGTGCCAGCAGTTACATGGATGAGCAGTTCTTC

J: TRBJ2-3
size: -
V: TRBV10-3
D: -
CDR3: CAISERGTDYTQYF
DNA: TGTGCCATCAGTGAGAGGGGGACTGACTATACGCAGTATTTT

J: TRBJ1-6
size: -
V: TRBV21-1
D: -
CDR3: CASNPRGSDNSPLHF
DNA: TGTGCCAGCAACCCCAGGGGGTCGGATAATTCACCCCTCCACTTT

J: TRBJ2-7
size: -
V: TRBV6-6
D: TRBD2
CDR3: CASRAGLAIDF
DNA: TGTGCCAGCAGAGCGGGACTAGCGATAGACTTC

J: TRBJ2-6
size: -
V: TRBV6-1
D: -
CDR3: CASSAPSDFSGANVLTF
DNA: TGTGCCAGCAGTGCACCCTCCGACTTCTCTGGGGCCAACGTCCTGACTTTC

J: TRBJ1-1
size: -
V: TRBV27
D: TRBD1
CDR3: CASSRTGGGTEAFF
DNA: TGTGCCAGCAGTCGGACAGGGGGAGGCACTGAAGCTTTCTTT

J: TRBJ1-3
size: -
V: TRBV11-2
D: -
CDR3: CASSLRASGNTIYF
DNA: TGTGCCAGCAGCTTGAGGGCGTCTGGAAACACCATATATTTT

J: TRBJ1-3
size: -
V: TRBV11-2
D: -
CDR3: CASSLDTGFGNTIYF
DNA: TGTGCCAGCAGCTTAGATACGGGCTTCGGAAACACCATATATTTT

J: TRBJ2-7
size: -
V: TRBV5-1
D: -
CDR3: CASSTSTGSYEQYF
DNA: TGCGCCAGCTCCACTTCGACAGGCTCCTACGAGCAGTACTTC

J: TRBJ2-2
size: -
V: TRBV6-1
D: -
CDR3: CASSERGPYTGELFF
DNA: TGTGCCAGCAGTGAAAGGGGACCATACACCGGGGAGCTGTTTTTT

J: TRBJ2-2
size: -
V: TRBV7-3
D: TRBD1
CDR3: CASSTRTGGTGELFF
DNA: TGTGCCAGCAGCACCCGGACAGGGGGAACCGGGGAGCTGTTTTTT

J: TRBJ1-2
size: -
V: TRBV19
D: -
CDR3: CASSIDLGYGYTF
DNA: TGTGCCAGTAGTATAGACCTTGGGTATGGCTACACCTTC

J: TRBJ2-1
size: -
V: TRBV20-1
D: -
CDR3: CSASHWRSYNEQFF
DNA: TGCAGTGCTAGTCACTGGCGCTCCTACAATGAGCAGTTCTTC

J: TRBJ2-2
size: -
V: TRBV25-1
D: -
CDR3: CASSGRGQPNTGELFF
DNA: TGTGCCAGCAGTGGAAGAGGACAGCCGAACACCGGGGAGCTGTTTTTT

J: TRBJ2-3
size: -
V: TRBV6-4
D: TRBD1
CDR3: CASKGDRGTDTQYF
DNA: TGTGCCAGCAAAGGAGACAGGGGCACAGATACGCAGTATTTT

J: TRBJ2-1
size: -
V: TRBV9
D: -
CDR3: CASRDANEEGNEQFF
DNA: TGTGCCAGCAGGGATGCGAATGAGGAGGGAAATGAGCAGTTCTTC

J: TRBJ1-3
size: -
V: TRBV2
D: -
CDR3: CASSEALWGFSGNTIYF
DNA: TGTGCCAGCAGTGAAGCGCTTTGGGGATTCTCTGGAAACACCATATATTTT

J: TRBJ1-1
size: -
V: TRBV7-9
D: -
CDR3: CASSLDLTGGTEAFF
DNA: TGTGCCAGCAGCTTAGACCTGACGGGGGGAACTGAAGCTTTCTTT

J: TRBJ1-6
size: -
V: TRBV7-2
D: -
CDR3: CASSPVGQLGSPLHF
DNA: TGTGCCAGCAGCCCAGTTGGCCAACTAGGTTCACCCCTCCACTTT

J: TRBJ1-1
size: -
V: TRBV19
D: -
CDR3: CASTPGFPNTEAFF
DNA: TGTGCCAGTACGCCCGGGTTTCCCAACACTGAAGCTTTCTTT

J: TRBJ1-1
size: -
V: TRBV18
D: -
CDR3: CASSPKENTEAFF
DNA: TGTGCCAGCTCACCGAAAGAGAACACTGAAGCTTTCTTT

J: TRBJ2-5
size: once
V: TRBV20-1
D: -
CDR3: CSASPSIGETQYF
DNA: TGCAGTGCTAGTCCCTCGATCGGGGAGACCCAGTACTTC

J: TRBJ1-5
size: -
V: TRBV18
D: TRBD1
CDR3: CASSQGTGAHQPQHF
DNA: TGTGCCAGCTCACAAGGGACAGGGGCGCATCAGCCCCAGCATTTT

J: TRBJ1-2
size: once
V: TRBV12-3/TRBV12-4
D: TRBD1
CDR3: CASSQGAYGYTF
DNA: TGTGCCAGCAGCCAGGGGGCCTATGGCTACACCTTC

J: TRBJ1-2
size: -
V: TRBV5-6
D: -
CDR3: CASSYPGQRRGYTF
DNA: TGTGCCAGCAGCTACCCAGGACAACGGAGGGGCTACACCTTC

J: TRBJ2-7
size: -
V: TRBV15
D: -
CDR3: CATSRRDSYEQYF
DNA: TGTGCCACCAGCAGACGCGACTCCTACGAGCAGTACTTC

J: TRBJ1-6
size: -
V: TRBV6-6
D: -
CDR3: CASTPGTNNSPLHF
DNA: TGTGCCAGCACCCCGGGGACAAATAATTCACCCCTCCACTTT

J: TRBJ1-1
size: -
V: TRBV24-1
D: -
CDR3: CATSDLGGRAFF
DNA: TGTGCCACCAGTGATTTGGGGGGGAGGGCTTTCTTT

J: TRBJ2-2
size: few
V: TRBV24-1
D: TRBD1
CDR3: CATSAGTDTGELFF
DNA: TGTGCCACCAGTGCCGGGACAGACACCGGGGAGCTGTTTTTT

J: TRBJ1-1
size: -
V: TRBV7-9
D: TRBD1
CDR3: CASSNRGRTEAFF
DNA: TGTGCCAGCAGCAACAGGGGGAGGACTGAAGCTTTCTTT

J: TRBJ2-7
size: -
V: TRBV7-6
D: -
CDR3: CASSLGPDKSYEQYF
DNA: TGTGCCAGCAGCTTAGGCCCGGACAAGTCCTACGAGCAGTACTTC

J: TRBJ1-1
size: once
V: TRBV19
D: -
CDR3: CATRWGGGNTEAFF
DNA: TGTGCCACCAGGTGGGGGGGCGGGAACACTGAAGCTTTCTTT

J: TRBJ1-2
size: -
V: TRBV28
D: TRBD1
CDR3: CASSPPGGYGYTF
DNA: TGTGCCAGCAGCCCCCCAGGGGGGTATGGCTACACCTTC

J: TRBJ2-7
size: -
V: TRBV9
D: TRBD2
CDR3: CASSVGATSGSYEQYF
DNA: TGTGCCAGCAGCGTAGGCGCGACTAGCGGATCCTACGAGCAGTACTTC

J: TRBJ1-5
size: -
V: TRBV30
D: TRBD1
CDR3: CAWSVGTGSNQPQHF
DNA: TGTGCCTGGAGTGTAGGGACAGGGAGCAATCAGCCCCAGCATTTT

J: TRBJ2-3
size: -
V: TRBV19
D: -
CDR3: CASSPIETLTDTQYF
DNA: TGTGCCAGTAGTCCAATAGAGACTCTCACAGATACGCAGTATTTT

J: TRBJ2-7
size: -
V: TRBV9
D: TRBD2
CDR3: CASSVTSGTTEQYF
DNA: TGTGCCAGCAGCGTGACTAGCGGGACTACCGAGCAGTACTTC

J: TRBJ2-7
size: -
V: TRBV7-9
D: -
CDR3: CASSFRQTYEQYF
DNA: TGTGCCAGCAGCTTCCGACAGACCTACGAGCAGTACTTC

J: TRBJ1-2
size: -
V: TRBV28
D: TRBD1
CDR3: CASSHGQGKPRDGYTF
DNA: TGTGCCAGCAGCCACGGACAGGGCAAGCCCCGTGATGGCTACACCTTC

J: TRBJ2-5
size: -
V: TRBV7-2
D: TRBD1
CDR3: CASSFTGGLQETQYF
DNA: TGTGCCAGCAGTTTTACAGGGGGCCTCCAAGAGACCCAGTACTTC

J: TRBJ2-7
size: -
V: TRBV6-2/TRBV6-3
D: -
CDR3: CASSWGYEQYF
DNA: TGTGCCAGCAGTTGGGGTTACGAGCAGTACTTC

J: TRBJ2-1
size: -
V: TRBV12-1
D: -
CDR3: CASSFVAGVYNEQFF
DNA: TGTGCCAGCAGCTTTGTCGCGGGAGTCTACAATGAGCAGTTCTTC

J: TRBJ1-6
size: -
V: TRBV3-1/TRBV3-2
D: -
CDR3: CASSQGQTHSPLHF
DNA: TGTGCCAGCAGCCAAGGGCAGACACATTCACCCCTCCACTTT

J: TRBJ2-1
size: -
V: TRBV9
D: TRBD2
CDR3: CASSDGASGSEFF
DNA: TGTGCCAGCAGCGATGGGGCAAGCGGGAGTGAGTTCTTC

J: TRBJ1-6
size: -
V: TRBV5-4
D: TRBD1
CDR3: CASSSPKTGNNSPLHF
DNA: TGTGCCAGCAGCTCCCCGAAGACAGGGAATAATTCACCCCTCCACTTT

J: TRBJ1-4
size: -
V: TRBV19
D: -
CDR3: CASSIALTATNEKLFF
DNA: TGTGCCAGTAGTATCGCACTCACCGCAACTAATGAAAAACTGTTTTTT

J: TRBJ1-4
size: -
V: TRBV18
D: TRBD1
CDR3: CASSPPGQNEKLFF
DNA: TGTGCCAGCTCACCGCCGGGACAGAATGAAAAACTGTTTTTT